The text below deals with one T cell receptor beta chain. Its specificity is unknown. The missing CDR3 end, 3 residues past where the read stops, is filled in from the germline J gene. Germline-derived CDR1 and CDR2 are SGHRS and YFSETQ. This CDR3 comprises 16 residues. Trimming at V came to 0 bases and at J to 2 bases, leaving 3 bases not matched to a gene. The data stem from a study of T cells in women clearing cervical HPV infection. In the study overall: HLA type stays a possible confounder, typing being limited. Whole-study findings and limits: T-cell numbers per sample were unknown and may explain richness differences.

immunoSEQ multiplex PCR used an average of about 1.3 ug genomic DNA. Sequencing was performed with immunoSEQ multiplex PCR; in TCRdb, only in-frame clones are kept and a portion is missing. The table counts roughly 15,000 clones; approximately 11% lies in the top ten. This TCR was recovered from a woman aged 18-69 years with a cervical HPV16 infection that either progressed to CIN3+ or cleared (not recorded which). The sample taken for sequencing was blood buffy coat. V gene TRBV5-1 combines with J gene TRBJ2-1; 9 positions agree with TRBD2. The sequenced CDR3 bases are TGCGCCAGCAGCTTGGGACTAGCGGCTACCTACAATGAG. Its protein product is CASSLGLAATYNE. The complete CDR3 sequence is CASSLGLAATYNEQFF.